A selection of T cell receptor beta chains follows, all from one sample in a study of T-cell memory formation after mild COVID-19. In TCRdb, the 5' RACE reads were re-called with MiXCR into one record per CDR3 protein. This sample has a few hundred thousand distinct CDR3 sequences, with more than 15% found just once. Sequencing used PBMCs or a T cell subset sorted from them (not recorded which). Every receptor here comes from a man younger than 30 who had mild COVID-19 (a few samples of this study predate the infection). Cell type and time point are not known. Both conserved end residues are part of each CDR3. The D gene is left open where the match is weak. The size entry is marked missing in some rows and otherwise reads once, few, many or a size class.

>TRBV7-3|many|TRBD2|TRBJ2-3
TGTGCCAGCAGCCGGGGACTAGCGGGCACAGATACGCAGTATTTT
CASSRGLAGTDTQYF
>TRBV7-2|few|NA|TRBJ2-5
TGTGCCAGCAGCTTAGCGAGGCCCGAGACCCAGTACTTC
CASSLARPETQYF
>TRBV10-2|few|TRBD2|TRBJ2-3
TGCGCCAGCGGATTAGCGGGGGTCGAGGCAGATACGCAGTATTTT
CASGLAGVEADTQYF
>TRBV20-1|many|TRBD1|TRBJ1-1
TGCAGTGCTACCCAGGGGGCAGAAACTGAAGCTTTCTTT
CSATQGAETEAFF
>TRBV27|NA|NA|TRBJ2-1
TGTGCCAGCAAACTCCTACCGCCGGGGAATGAGCAGTTCTTC
CASKLLPPGNEQFF
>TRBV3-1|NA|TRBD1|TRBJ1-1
TGTGCCACCCCGGACAGGGCTGAAGCTTTCTTT
CATPDRAEAFF
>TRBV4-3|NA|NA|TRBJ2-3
TGCGCCAGCTCGACAGCCCCTGGCACAGATACGCAGTATTTT
CASSTAPGTDTQYF
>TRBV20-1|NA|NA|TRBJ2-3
TGCAGTGCCCCGAGGTCCCAGTACGTTGATACGCAGTATTTT
CSAPRSQYVDTQYF
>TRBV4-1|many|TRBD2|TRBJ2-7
TGCGCCAGCAGCTCGGGGGGTGAGCAGTACTTC
CASSSGGEQYF
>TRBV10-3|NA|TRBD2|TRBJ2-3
TGTGCCATCAGTGAGCAGCTAGCGGGGCCGGCAGATACGCAGTATTTT
CAISEQLAGPADTQYF
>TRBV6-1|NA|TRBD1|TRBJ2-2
TGTGCCAGCATCTGGAGGGACAGGGTGACCGGGGAGCTGTTTTTT
CASIWRDRVTGELFF
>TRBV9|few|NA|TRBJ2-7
TGTGCCAGCAGCGCGGGACCCTTAACCGGCGAGCAGTACTTC
CASSAGPLTGEQYF
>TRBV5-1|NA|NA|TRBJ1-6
TGCGCCAGCAGGTGGGATGATAATTCACCCCTCCACTTT
CASRWDDNSPLHF
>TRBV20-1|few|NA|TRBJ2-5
TGCAGTGCTCCCCGAGTCGGGGAGACCCAGTACTTC
CSAPRVGETQYF
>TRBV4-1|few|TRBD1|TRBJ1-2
TGCGCCAGCAGCCAAGTTCAGGGGAGGGGGCATGGCTACACCTTC
CASSQVQGRGHGYTF
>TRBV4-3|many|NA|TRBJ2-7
TGCGCCAGCAGCCGGGGCCGAAGCTCCTACGAGCAGTACTTC
CASSRGRSSYEQYF
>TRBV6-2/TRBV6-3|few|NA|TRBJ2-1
TGTGCCAGCAGTTACAGGCAGGCCACCTCCTACAATGAGCAGTTCTTC
CASSYRQATSYNEQFF
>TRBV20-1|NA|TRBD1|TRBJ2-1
TGCAGTGCAACACCGCCGACACAGGGGCCCGATGAGCAGTTCTTC
CSATPPTQGPDEQFF
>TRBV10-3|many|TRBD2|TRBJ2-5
TGTGCCATCAGTCAAAGCGGGGGCAACCAAGAGACCCAGTACTTC
CAISQSGGNQETQYF
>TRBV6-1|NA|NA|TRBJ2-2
TGTGCCAGCAGTACGGAACGGGGCACGTTTTGGTACACCGGGGAGCTGTTTTTT
CASSTERGTFWYTGELFF
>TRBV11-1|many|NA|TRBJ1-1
TGTGCCAGCAGTCGAACCGGGTTTCCGCAGCGGTTGAACACTGAAGCTTTCTTT
CASSRTGFPQRLNTEAFF
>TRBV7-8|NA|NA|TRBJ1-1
TGTGCCAGCAGCCTCAGGGAGGGGTTTTCTGAAGCTTTCTTT
CASSLREGFSEAFF
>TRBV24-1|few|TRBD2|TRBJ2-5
TGTGCCACCAGTGACCTGGGACTAGCGGGGGGGATGGAGACCCAGTACTTC
CATSDLGLAGGMETQYF
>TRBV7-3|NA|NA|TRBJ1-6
TGTGCCAGCAGCCACACCGGGACGAGGAATTCACCCCTCCACTTT
CASSHTGTRNSPLHF
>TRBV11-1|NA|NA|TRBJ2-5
TGTGCCAGCAGCTCAAGGGGAGGAGTCAGCCCCCAAGAGACCCAGTACTTC
CASSSRGGVSPQETQYF
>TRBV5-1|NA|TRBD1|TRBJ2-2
TGCGCCAGCAGCATCGACAGGGGTAACACCGGGGAGCTGTTTTTT
CASSIDRGNTGELFF
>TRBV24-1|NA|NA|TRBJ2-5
TGTGCCACCAGTGAGGGGGGCCGAGGGCAAGAGACCCAGTACTTC
CATSEGGRGQETQYF
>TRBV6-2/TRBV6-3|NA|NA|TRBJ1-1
TGTGCCAGCAGGCACGGACGGAGTGAAGCTTTCTTT
CASRHGRSEAFF
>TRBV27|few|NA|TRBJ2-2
TGTGCCAGCAGTTTTTTGGCGGGGGCATCAAGGGGGGAGCTGTTTTTT
CASSFLAGASRGELFF
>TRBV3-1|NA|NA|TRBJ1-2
TGTGCCAGCAGCCCCCCGTCCGGGGGCTATGGCTACACCTTC
CASSPPSGGYGYTF
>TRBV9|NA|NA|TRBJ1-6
TGTGCCAGCAGCGTAGCTGTAGAGACACCCCTCCACTTT
CASSVAVETPLHF
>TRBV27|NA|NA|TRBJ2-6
TGTGCCAGCAGCCCCCTCTCTGGGGCCAACGTCCTGACTTTC
CASSPLSGANVLTF
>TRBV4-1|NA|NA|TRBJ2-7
TGCGCCAGCAGCCAAGTTACGGCGTCGGTTGGCGAGCAGTACTTC
CASSQVTASVGEQYF
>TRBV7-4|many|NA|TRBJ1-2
TGTGCCAGCATCTTAGGCGGCTACTCCCCCGACTACACCTTC
CASILGGYSPDYTF
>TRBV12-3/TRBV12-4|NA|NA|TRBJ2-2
TGTGCCAGCAGTTTCACCTACCCCGGGGAGCTGTTTTTT
CASSFTYPGELFF
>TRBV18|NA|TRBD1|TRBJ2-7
TGTGCCAGCTCATCCGGAGGACAGGGTATCGCCCAGTACTTC
CASSSGGQGIAQYF
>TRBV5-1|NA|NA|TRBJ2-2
TGCGCCAGCAGCTATAGCGGCTCGAACACCGGGGAGCTGTTTTTT
CASSYSGSNTGELFF
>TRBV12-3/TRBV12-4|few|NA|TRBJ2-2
TGTGCCAGCAGTCCCTCACTAGTGCAGCCCACCGGGGAGCTGTTTTTT
CASSPSLVQPTGELFF
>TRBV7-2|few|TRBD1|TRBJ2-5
TGTGCCAGCAGCCCGGACAGGGACATCGGGACCCAGTACTTC
CASSPDRDIGTQYF
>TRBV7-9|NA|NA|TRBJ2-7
TGTGCCAGCAGCTTAGTGTATGGCAAGAGCTCCTACGAGCAGTACTTC
CASSLVYGKSSYEQYF
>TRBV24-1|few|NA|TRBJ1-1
TGTGCCACCAGTGCGGAATCGGGCGCTGAAGCTTTCTTT
CATSAESGAEAFF
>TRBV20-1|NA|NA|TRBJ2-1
TGCAGTGCTAGGAGGGATCGGAATGAGCAGTTCTTC
CSARRDRNEQFF
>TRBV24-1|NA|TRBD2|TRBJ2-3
TGTGCCACCAGTGATTTTGGCGGGGGGGATTACACAGATACGCAGTATTTT
CATSDFGGGDYTDTQYF
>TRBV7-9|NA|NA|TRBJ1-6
TGTGCCAGCAGCTCAGGGACACTAAATAATTCACCCCTCCACTTT
CASSSGTLNNSPLHF
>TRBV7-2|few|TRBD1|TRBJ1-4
TGTGCCAGCAGCTCGGGACAGGAGAACAAAAAACTGTTTTTT
CASSSGQENKKLFF
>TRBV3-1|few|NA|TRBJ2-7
TGTGCCAGCAGCCAAGTTATGGCGCCGGACGGATCCTACGAGCAGTACTTC
CASSQVMAPDGSYEQYF
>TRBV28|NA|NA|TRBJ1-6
TGTGCCAGCAGTCCGGTGGGTACCTCCTATAATTCACCCCTCCACTTT
CASSPVGTSYNSPLHF
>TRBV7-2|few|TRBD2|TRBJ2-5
TGTGCCAGCAGTTTTCTCGGACTAGCGGGGGCCGGGGAGACCCAGTACTTC
CASSFLGLAGAGETQYF
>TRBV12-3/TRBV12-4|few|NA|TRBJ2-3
TGTGCCAGCGCAGCTTACTTGGCGGATACGCAGTATTTT
CASAAYLADTQYF
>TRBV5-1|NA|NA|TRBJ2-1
TGCGCCAGCAGCTCCGATATAGCGGCCAGCTCCTACAATGAGCAGTTCTTC
CASSSDIAASSYNEQFF
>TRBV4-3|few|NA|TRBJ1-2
TGCGCCAGCAGCCAAGATTCGGGGGCGAGGGGCTACACCTTC
CASSQDSGARGYTF
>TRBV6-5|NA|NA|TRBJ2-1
TGTGCCAGCAGTTACTGGACTTCGAGCTCCTACAATGAGCAGTTCTTC
CASSYWTSSSYNEQFF
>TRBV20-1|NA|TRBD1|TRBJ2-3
TGCAGTGCCCGACCCAGGCCAGGGGGCTTCACAGATACGCAGTATTTT
CSARPRPGGFTDTQYF
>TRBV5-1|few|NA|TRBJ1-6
TGCGCCAGCAGCTTTCGGGAAACCTATAATTCACCCCTCCACTTT
CASSFRETYNSPLHF